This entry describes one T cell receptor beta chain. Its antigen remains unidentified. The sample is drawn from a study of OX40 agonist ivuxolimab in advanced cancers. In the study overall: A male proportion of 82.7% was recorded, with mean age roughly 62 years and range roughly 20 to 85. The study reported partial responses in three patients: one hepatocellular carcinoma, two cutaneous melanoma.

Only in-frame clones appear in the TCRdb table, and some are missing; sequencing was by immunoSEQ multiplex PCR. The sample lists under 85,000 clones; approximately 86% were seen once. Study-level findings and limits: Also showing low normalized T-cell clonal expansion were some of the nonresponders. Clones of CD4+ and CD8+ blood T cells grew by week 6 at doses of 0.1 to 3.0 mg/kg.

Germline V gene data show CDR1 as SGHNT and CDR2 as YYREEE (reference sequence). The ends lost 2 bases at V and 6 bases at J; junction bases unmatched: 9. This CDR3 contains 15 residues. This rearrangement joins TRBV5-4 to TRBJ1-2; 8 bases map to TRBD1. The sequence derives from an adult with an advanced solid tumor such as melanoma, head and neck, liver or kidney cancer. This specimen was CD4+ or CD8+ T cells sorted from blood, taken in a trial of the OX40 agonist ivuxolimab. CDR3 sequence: CASSLDRGTPDGYTF. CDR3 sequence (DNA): TGTGCCAGCAGCTTAGACAGGGGTACTCCGGATGGCTACACCTTC.